This is a list of T cell receptor beta chains from one sample in a study of T cell changes during pregnancy in multiple sclerosis. Some clones are missing from TCRdb's copy, which holds only in-frame ones; the method was immunoSEQ multiplex PCR. The sample has about 130,000 clones; about 95% are singletons. The starting material was peripheral blood, obtained after pregnancy. The receptor source for this set is a female donor with multiple sclerosis, enrolled in a pregnancy study. CDR3s include the opening cysteine and the closing phenylalanine or tryptophan. Each record gives: V gene, D gene, CDR3 length, clone size, J gene, CDR3 protein, CDR3 DNA. A D gene is named only where the DNA matches it firmly. Size is omitted from some rows. Given values are once, few, many or a class for expanded clones.

V gene: TRBV7-9
D gene: TRBD2
CDR3 length: 15
clone size: -
J gene: TRBJ2-3
CDR3 protein: CASRQSGTSTDTQYF
CDR3 DNA: TGTGCCAGCAGGCAAAGCGGGACTAGCACAGATACGCAGTATTTT

V gene: TRBV29-1
D gene: TRBD2
CDR3 length: 16
clone size: -
J gene: TRBJ2-7
CDR3 protein: CSVAGLAGGREYEQYF
CDR3 DNA: TGCAGCGTTGCTGGACTAGCGGGAGGAAGGGAATACGAGCAGTACTTC

V gene: TRBV5-1
D gene: TRBD2
CDR3 length: 16
clone size: -
J gene: TRBJ2-5
CDR3 protein: CASSLSGLAGGETQYF
CDR3 DNA: TGCGCCAGCAGCCTGTCGGGACTAGCGGGAGGAGAGACCCAGTACTTC

V gene: TRBV28
D gene: -
CDR3 length: 17
clone size: -
J gene: TRBJ2-1
CDR3 protein: CASSYLVFQGPYNEQFF
CDR3 DNA: TGTGCCAGCAGTTATTTGGTGTTTCAGGGCCCCTACAATGAGCAGTTCTTC

V gene: TRBV7-9
D gene: TRBD2
CDR3 length: 16
clone size: -
J gene: TRBJ2-2
CDR3 protein: CASSESGRSHTGELFF
CDR3 DNA: TGTGCCAGCAGCGAAAGCGGGAGGTCCCACACCGGGGAGCTGTTTTTT

V gene: TRBV11-3
D gene: -
CDR3 length: 17
clone size: -
J gene: TRBJ2-1
CDR3 protein: CASSIGRGLSSYNEQFF
CDR3 DNA: TGTGCCAGCAGCATTGGACGGGGATTAAGCTCCTACAATGAGCAGTTCTTC

V gene: TRBV5-6
D gene: TRBD2
CDR3 length: 18
clone size: -
J gene: TRBJ2-1
CDR3 protein: CASSLGSSGIAGYNEQFF
CDR3 DNA: TGTGCCAGCAGCTTGGGTAGTAGCGGGATCGCGGGTTACAATGAGCAGTTCTTC

V gene: TRBV5-1
D gene: -
CDR3 length: 13
clone size: -
J gene: TRBJ2-7
CDR3 protein: CASSQSGAYEQYF
CDR3 DNA: TGCGCCAGCAGCCAGTCCGGGGCCTACGAGCAGTACTTC

V gene: TRBV7-9
D gene: TRBD1
CDR3 length: 16
clone size: -
J gene: TRBJ2-3
CDR3 protein: CASSSQGALVTDTQYF
CDR3 DNA: TGTGCCAGCAGCTCACAGGGGGCGTTGGTGACAGATACGCAGTATTTT

V gene: TRBV4-2
D gene: -
CDR3 length: 16
clone size: -
J gene: TRBJ2-2
CDR3 protein: CASSQEGETNTGELFF
CDR3 DNA: TGTGCCAGCAGCCAAGAGGGAGAGACGAACACCGGGGAGCTGTTTTTT

V gene: TRBV30
D gene: TRBD1
CDR3 length: 12
clone size: -
J gene: TRBJ1-2
CDR3 protein: CAHKETGVGYTF
CDR3 DNA: TGTGCCCACAAAGAGACAGGGGTGGGCTACACCTTC

V gene: TRBV5-6
D gene: TRBD2
CDR3 length: 14
clone size: -
J gene: TRBJ2-7
CDR3 protein: CASSLSGTIYEQYF
CDR3 DNA: TGTGCCAGCAGCTTGTCCGGGACTATTTACGAGCAGTACTTC

V gene: TRBV7-9
D gene: TRBD1
CDR3 length: 13
clone size: -
J gene: TRBJ1-1
CDR3 protein: CASSTDRGYEAFF
CDR3 DNA: TGTGCCAGCAGCACGGACAGGGGGTATGAAGCTTTCTTT

V gene: TRBV6-1
D gene: TRBD2
CDR3 length: 17
clone size: -
J gene: TRBJ2-1
CDR3 protein: CASSEAGWREVYNEQFF
CDR3 DNA: TGTGCCAGCAGTGAAGCAGGGTGGCGGGAGGTCTACAATGAGCAGTTCTTC

V gene: TRBV15
D gene: -
CDR3 length: 16
clone size: once
J gene: TRBJ1-4
CDR3 protein: CATSREFGAPNEKLFF
CDR3 DNA: TGTGCCACCAGCAGAGAGTTTGGGGCCCCCAATGAAAAACTGTTTTTT

V gene: TRBV10-3
D gene: TRBD2
CDR3 length: 14
clone size: -
J gene: TRBJ2-1
CDR3 protein: CAISELAGAGEQFF
CDR3 DNA: TGTGCCATCAGTGAGCTAGCGGGAGCAGGTGAGCAGTTCTTC

V gene: TRBV7-6
D gene: -
CDR3 length: 14
clone size: -
J gene: TRBJ2-7
CDR3 protein: CASSPWRGRYEQYF
CDR3 DNA: TGTGCCAGCAGCCCGTGGAGGGGGCGTTACGAGCAGTACTTC

V gene: TRBV6-5
D gene: TRBD1
CDR3 length: 15
clone size: -
J gene: TRBJ1-5
CDR3 protein: CASSYTGDSNQPQHF
CDR3 DNA: TGTGCCAGCAGTTATACAGGGGATAGCAATCAGCCCCAGCATTTT

V gene: TRBV2
D gene: TRBD1
CDR3 length: 16
clone size: -
J gene: TRBJ2-1
CDR3 protein: CATASGKTGGDNEQFF
CDR3 DNA: TGTGCCACCGCGTCGGGGAAAACAGGGGGTGACAATGAGCAGTTCTTC

V gene: TRBV28
D gene: TRBD1
CDR3 length: 15
clone size: -
J gene: TRBJ1-4
CDR3 protein: CASSPWTGGEEKLFF
CDR3 DNA: TGTGCCAGCAGCCCATGGACAGGGGGCGAGGAAAAACTGTTTTTT

V gene: TRBV29-1
D gene: -
CDR3 length: 11
clone size: once
J gene: TRBJ1-2
CDR3 protein: CSVDKQVGYTF
CDR3 DNA: TGCAGCGTTGATAAACAGGTTGGCTACACCTTC

V gene: TRBV27
D gene: -
CDR3 length: 14
clone size: -
J gene: TRBJ2-7
CDR3 protein: CASSRSGTSYEQYF
CDR3 DNA: TGTGCCAGCAGCAGAAGCGGTACCTCCTACGAGCAGTACTTC

V gene: TRBV30
D gene: -
CDR3 length: 16
clone size: -
J gene: TRBJ1-1
CDR3 protein: CAWSVPLQGMNTEAFF
CDR3 DNA: TGTGCCTGGAGTGTACCGTTACAGGGTATGAACACTGAAGCTTTCTTT

V gene: TRBV6-4
D gene: -
CDR3 length: 13
clone size: -
J gene: TRBJ2-1
CDR3 protein: CASSDGAYNEQFF
CDR3 DNA: TGTGCCAGCAGCGACGGAGCTTACAATGAGCAGTTCTTC

V gene: TRBV28
D gene: TRBD2
CDR3 length: 18
clone size: -
J gene: TRBJ2-1
CDR3 protein: CASSHGGRGKAGYNEQFF
CDR3 DNA: TGTGCCAGCAGTCACGGTGGAAGGGGAAAAGCGGGATACAATGAGCAGTTCTTC

V gene: TRBV2
D gene: -
CDR3 length: 10
clone size: -
J gene: TRBJ2-7
CDR3 protein: CASSVYEQYF
CDR3 DNA: TGTGCCAGCAGTGTATACGAGCAGTACTTC

V gene: TRBV6-5
D gene: TRBD1
CDR3 length: 16
clone size: -
J gene: TRBJ1-6
CDR3 protein: CASSYSGTGSISPLHF
CDR3 DNA: TGTGCCAGCAGTTACTCCGGGACAGGGTCGATTTCACCCCTCCACTTT

V gene: TRBV11-3
D gene: TRBD1
CDR3 length: 13
clone size: -
J gene: TRBJ1-2
CDR3 protein: CASSLQTGDFITF
CDR3 DNA: TGTGCCAGCAGCTTACAGACAGGGGATTTCATTACCTTC

V gene: TRBV2
D gene: TRBD1
CDR3 length: 15
clone size: -
J gene: TRBJ2-7
CDR3 protein: CASSPSLDRVEEQYF
CDR3 DNA: TGTGCCAGCAGTCCCTCCCTTGACAGGGTAGAAGAGCAGTACTTC

V gene: TRBV28
D gene: TRBD1
CDR3 length: 13
clone size: -
J gene: TRBJ1-1
CDR3 protein: CASSLQGDTEAFF
CDR3 DNA: TGTGCCAGCAGTTTACAGGGGGACACTGAAGCTTTCTTT

V gene: TRBV28
D gene: TRBD2
CDR3 length: 14
clone size: -
J gene: TRBJ2-5
CDR3 protein: CASSLSGRGETQYF
CDR3 DNA: TGTGCCAGCAGTTTGAGCGGGAGAGGCGAGACCCAGTACTTC

V gene: TRBV27
D gene: -
CDR3 length: 15
clone size: -
J gene: TRBJ2-7
CDR3 protein: CASSPSGHTSYEQYF
CDR3 DNA: TGTGCCAGCAGCCCGAGCGGGCACACCTCCTACGAGCAGTACTTC